This T cell receptor beta chain was retrieved from a study of T cell responses to AZD1222 COVID-19 vaccine. Assay used: immunoSEQ multiplex PCR; TCRdb lists only in-frame clones, some missing. The table includes 130,000 to 150,000 clones, roughly 88% detected once. Trimming shortened V by 6 bases and J by 5 bases, and 13 bases separated the two germline ends. Germline assignment: CDR1 LNHDA and CDR2 SQIVND (reference sequence). The CDR3 sequence is 13 residues long. The sample consisted of peripheral blood, taken on day 0 of AZD1222 vaccination. This chain uses TRBV19 with TRBJ1-1; D is uncertain. The clonotype comes from an adult in good health. The CDR3 sequence: CASSALGGTEAFF. CDR3 coding DNA: TGTGCCAGTAGCGCACTCGGCGGGACTGAAGCTTTCTTT.